This section outlines one T cell receptor beta chain sequence together with its context. Its antigen is as yet unknown. The CDR3 length is 18 residues. In germline, CDR1 is SGHTA, CDR2 FQGNSA. V gave up 5 bases and J gave up 5 bases, with 28 bases separating them. The data derive from a study of T cells in localized non-small cell lung cancer. Study observations and caveats: Measurement of T cell clonality placed uninvolved adjacent lung highest, above the level in tumor. Those with higher blood T cell density had longer overall survival.

Libraries were prepared by immunoSEQ multiplex PCR; TCRdb keeps only in-frame clonotypes and omits some of them. Counted here are fewer than 35,000 clones, about 81% occurring once; the ten biggest clones make up about two fifths. The chain has TRBV7-2 and TRBJ2-7; maybe TRBD1 (5 bases). The clonotype originates from a male donor older than 55 with stage II squamous cell lung carcinoma. The sample in question was peripheral blood, obtained before any cancer treatment. Here the CDR3 reads CASSRSILGLQGFDEQYF. CDR3 nucleotides: TGTGCCAGCAGCCGTTCGATCCTCGGCCTTCAGGGTTTTGACGAGCAGTACTTC.